This T cell receptor (beta chain) derives from a study of cytomegalovirus exposure and HLA in healthy donors. The PCR was carried out with 60 Vbeta primers and 13 Jbeta primers. The repertoire was sequenced with immunoSEQ multiplex PCR; TCRdb's copy has only in-frame clones and lacks some. Recorded for this sample: some 160,000 clones. General study points: The study put some 160 TCR beta chains on its list as cytomegalovirus-associated.

The CDR3 sequence is 16 residues long. Trimming shortened V by 0 bases and J by 2 bases, and 13 bases separated the two germline ends. Per germline, CDR1 LGHNA and CDR2 YNFKEQ. Notes on this clone: No antigen is known for it.

V and J are TRBV4-2 and TRBJ1-1; D is possibly TRBD1 (6 bases). Sequencing was carried out using PBMCs. This TCR derives from a man younger than 40 in good health and CMV-seronegative. The CDR3 DNA is TGTGCCAGCAGCCAAGATCTCCAGGGGATTAACACTGAAGCTTTCTTT. It is translated as CASSQDLQGINTEAFF.